These T cell receptor beta chains were read from a single sample in a study of T cells in localized non-small cell lung cancer. The assay was immunoSEQ multiplex PCR, and TCRdb's table has in-frame clones only and misses some. The sample lists tens of thousands of clones, under 85% occurring once. This material consisted of peripheral blood, taken before any cancer treatment. The receptors shown here come from a female donor aged 60 or older with stage II squamous cell lung carcinoma. The CDR3 runs from the conserved cysteine through the conserved F or W. The order of the fields is J gene, D gene, V gene, clone size, CDR3 protein, CDR3 DNA. The D gene is left open where the match is weak. Not every row has a clone size; where given, it reads once, few, many or a size class.

J: TRBJ1-1
D: TRBD1
V: TRBV4-1
size: .
CDR3: CASSPVRGLNTEAFF
DNA: TGCGCCAGCAGCCCAGTGAGGGGGCTAAACACTGAAGCTTTCTTT

J: TRBJ2-2
D: .
V: TRBV29-1
size: few
CDR3: CSARLGSHTGELFF
DNA: TGCAGCGCCCGACTAGGGTCCCACACCGGGGAGCTGTTTTTT

J: TRBJ1-2
D: .
V: TRBV5-1
size: .
CDR3: CASSQRDGSYGYTF
DNA: TGCGCCAGCAGCCAACGAGACGGAAGCTATGGCTACACCTTC

J: TRBJ1-2
D: TRBD1
V: TRBV19
size: .
CDR3: CASSIQGAANYGYTF
DNA: TGTGCCAGTAGCATTCAGGGGGCAGCTAACTATGGCTACACCTTC

J: TRBJ1-1
D: .
V: TRBV4-3
size: .
CDR3: CASSASFRVTDYDTEAFF
DNA: TGCGCCAGCAGCGCAAGCTTCAGGGTCACGGATTACGACACTGAAGCTTTCTTT

J: TRBJ1-1
D: .
V: TRBV7-6
size: .
CDR3: CASSGKGLLNTEAFF
DNA: TGTGCCAGCAGCGGCAAGGGACTCTTGAACACTGAAGCTTTCTTT

J: TRBJ2-5
D: .
V: TRBV6-5
size: .
CDR3: CASNTTGIQETQYF
DNA: TGTGCCAGCAATACTACAGGAATCCAAGAGACCCAGTACTTC

J: TRBJ1-6
D: .
V: TRBV4-1
size: .
CDR3: CASSQDWGALHF
DNA: TGCGCCAGCAGCCAAGACTGGGGGGCCCTCCACTTT

J: TRBJ2-1
D: TRBD2
V: TRBV7-7
size: .
CDR3: CASSPLSGGANNEQFF
DNA: TGTGCCAGCAGCCCCCTAAGCGGGGGGGCCAACAATGAGCAGTTCTTC

J: TRBJ1-1
D: TRBD1
V: TRBV5-1
size: .
CDR3: CASNDRGLQAFF
DNA: TGCGCCAGCAATGACAGGGGGCTGCAAGCTTTCTTT

J: TRBJ1-5
D: .
V: TRBV11-2
size: once
CDR3: CASSAGENQPQHF
DNA: TGTGCCAGCAGCGCAGGGGAAAATCAGCCCCAGCATTTT

J: TRBJ1-4
D: TRBD1
V: TRBV4-2
size: .
CDR3: CASRPSTGQNNEKLFF
DNA: TGTGCCAGCAGACCTAGCACGGGACAGAATAATGAAAAACTGTTTTTT

J: TRBJ2-3
D: .
V: TRBV14
size: .
CDR3: CASSQDRTSRDTQYF
DNA: TGTGCCAGCAGCCAAGATCGGACTTCGAGAGATACGCAGTATTTT

J: TRBJ2-1
D: .
V: TRBV7-9
size: .
CDR3: CASSLTGPYNEQFF
DNA: TGTGCCAGCAGCTTAACAGGCCCCTACAATGAGCAGTTCTTC

J: TRBJ2-7
D: .
V: TRBV7-6
size: .
CDR3: CASSWDRSYEQYF
DNA: TGTGCCAGCAGCTGGGACCGCTCCTACGAGCAGTACTTC

J: TRBJ2-2
D: TRBD1
V: TRBV19
size: .
CDR3: CASRDRGGKNTGELFF
DNA: TGTGCCAGTAGGGACAGGGGCGGGAAGAACACCGGGGAGCTGTTTTTT

J: TRBJ2-7
D: .
V: TRBV6-1
size: .
CDR3: CASSEAHSAYEQYF
DNA: TGTGCCAGCAGTGAAGCACATTCGGCTTACGAGCAGTACTTC

J: TRBJ2-7
D: .
V: TRBV19
size: .
CDR3: CASSRGHEQYF
DNA: TGTGCCAGTAGCCGGGGGCACGAGCAGTACTTC

J: TRBJ1-2
D: .
V: TRBV29-1
size: .
CDR3: CSVEGGPPHGYTF
DNA: TGCAGCGTTGAAGGCGGGCCCCCCCATGGCTACACCTTC

J: TRBJ2-2
D: .
V: TRBV9
size: .
CDR3: CASSVGLLNTGELFF
DNA: TGTGCCAGCAGCGTAGGACTATTGAACACCGGGGAGCTGTTTTTT

J: TRBJ2-7
D: .
V: TRBV11-2
size: few
CDR3: CASSLNALGRGREQYF
DNA: TGTGCCAGCAGCTTAAATGCCCTCGGGCGGGGCCGGGAGCAGTACTTC

J: TRBJ1-1
D: TRBD1
V: TRBV4-2
size: .
CDR3: CASSQAGTGFLAEAFF
DNA: TGTGCCAGCAGCCAAGCCGGGACAGGATTTTTAGCTGAAGCTTTCTTT

J: TRBJ2-4
D: TRBD2
V: TRBV10-1
size: .
CDR3: CASSESGGGAKNIQYF
DNA: TGCGCCAGCAGTGAGTCAGGCGGGGGAGCCAAAAACATTCAGTACTTC

J: TRBJ2-7
D: .
V: TRBV6-6
size: .
CDR3: CASSAGDYEQYF
DNA: TGTGCCAGCAGCGCCGGGGATTACGAGCAGTACTTC

J: TRBJ1-1
D: TRBD1
V: TRBV6-5
size: .
CDR3: CASSLRGGTEAFF
DNA: TGTGCCAGCAGCCTCAGGGGGGGGACTGAAGCTTTCTTT

J: TRBJ1-5
D: .
V: TRBV15
size: .
CDR3: CATSSRDSSNQPQHF
DNA: TGTGCCACCAGCTCAAGGGATAGTAGCAATCAGCCCCAGCATTTT

J: TRBJ2-5
D: .
V: TRBV27
size: .
CDR3: CASSLSPGHRGQETQYF
DNA: TGTGCCAGCAGTTTATCACCGGGACACCGGGGCCAAGAGACCCAGTACTTC

J: TRBJ1-1
D: TRBD1
V: TRBV27
size: .
CDR3: CASSPLKDRGWNTEAFF
DNA: TGTGCCAGCAGTCCCCTAAAGGACAGGGGTTGGAACACTGAAGCTTTCTTT

J: TRBJ1-5
D: .
V: TRBV11-2
size: .
CDR3: CASSLGGSNQPQHF
DNA: TGTGCCAGCAGCTTAGGGGGGTCCAATCAGCCCCAGCATTTT

J: TRBJ2-2
D: .
V: TRBV19
size: .
CDR3: CASSIGRGAGELFF
DNA: TGTGCCAGTAGTATAGGGCGGGGAGCCGGGGAGCTGTTTTTT

J: TRBJ1-1
D: .
V: TRBV15
size: .
CDR3: CATSRGEVTSPRAFF
DNA: TGTGCCACCAGCAGAGGCGAGGTCACCTCCCCGAGGGCTTTCTTT

J: TRBJ1-5
D: .
V: TRBV18
size: few
CDR3: CASSPLGDSNQPQHF
DNA: TGTGCCAGCTCACCTCTTGGGGATAGCAATCAGCCCCAGCATTTT

J: TRBJ1-5
D: TRBD1
V: TRBV7-9
size: .
CDR3: CASSWGDRGPYQPQHF
DNA: TGTGCCAGCAGCTGGGGGGACAGGGGGCCGTATCAGCCCCAGCATTTT

J: TRBJ2-1
D: .
V: TRBV6-4
size: once
CDR3: CASSARGPYNEQFF
DNA: TGTGCCAGCAGTGCCAGGGGCCCCTACAATGAGCAGTTCTTC

J: TRBJ2-7
D: .
V: TRBV5-1
size: .
CDR3: CASSPTAGPAEQYF
DNA: TGCGCCAGCAGCCCCACGGCAGGCCCGGCTGAGCAGTACTTC

J: TRBJ1-1
D: .
V: TRBV11-3
size: few
CDR3: CASEERMNTEAFF
DNA: TGTGCCAGCGAGGAACGGATGAACACTGAAGCTTTCTTT

J: TRBJ2-7
D: .
V: TRBV5-1
size: .
CDR3: CASSLGLGYEQYF
DNA: TGCGCCAGCAGCTTGGGACTAGGGTACGAGCAGTACTTC

J: TRBJ2-5
D: .
V: TRBV7-2
size: .
CDR3: CASSLGVLDQETQYF
DNA: TGTGCCAGCAGCTTAGGTGTGTTGGACCAAGAGACCCAGTACTTC

J: TRBJ1-1
D: .
V: TRBV21-1
size: .
CDR3: CASSPPELLSQNTEAFF
DNA: TGTGCCAGCAGCCCCCCCGAACTTCTCAGTCAGAACACTGAAGCTTTCTTT

J: TRBJ1-4
D: TRBD1
V: TRBV5-4
size: .
CDR3: CASSGGTATNEKLFF
DNA: TGTGCCAGCAGCGGCGGGACAGCAACTAATGAAAAACTGTTTTTT

J: TRBJ1-3
D: TRBD1
V: TRBV30
size: .
CDR3: CAWSANRGPGNTIYF
DNA: TGTGCCTGGAGTGCCAACAGGGGTCCTGGAAACACCATATATTTT

J: TRBJ1-5
D: .
V: TRBV19
size: .
CDR3: CASSILFGREINQPQHF
DNA: TGTGCCAGTAGTATACTATTCGGCAGAGAGATCAATCAGCCCCAGCATTTT

J: TRBJ2-7
D: .
V: TRBV9
size: .
CDR3: CASSPEQALSYEQYF
DNA: TGTGCCAGCAGCCCCGAGCAGGCCCTCTCCTACGAGCAGTACTTC

J: TRBJ1-2
D: .
V: TRBV6-5
size: once
CDR3: CASSPWAVSDGYTF
DNA: TGTGCCAGCAGTCCTTGGGCCGTATCCGATGGCTACACCTTC

J: TRBJ2-3
D: TRBD2
V: TRBV29-1
size: .
CDR3: CSVGLAGGGTDTQYF
DNA: TGCAGCGTCGGGCTAGCGGGGGGCGGTACAGATACGCAGTATTTT

J: TRBJ1-4
D: .
V: TRBV6-6
size: .
CDR3: CASCSGALQNEKLFF
DNA: TGTGCCAGCTGTTCTGGGGCTTTGCAAAATGAAAAACTGTTTTTT

J: TRBJ1-2
D: .
V: TRBV25-1
size: .
CDR3: CASTGQYFYGYTF
DNA: TGTGCCAGCACTGGACAGTACTTCTATGGCTACACCTTC

J: TRBJ1-2
D: TRBD1
V: TRBV5-4
size: .
CDR3: CASSQQGRGYTF
DNA: TGTGCCAGCAGCCAACAGGGGAGAGGCTACACCTTC

J: TRBJ2-1
D: TRBD2
V: TRBV5-4
size: .
CDR3: CASSITSGGNNEQFF
DNA: TGTGCCAGCAGCATAACTAGCGGGGGAAACAATGAGCAGTTCTTC

J: TRBJ1-4
D: .
V: TRBV29-1
size: .
CDR3: CSVSGRGGGEKLFF
DNA: TGCAGCGTTTCCGGGAGGGGAGGGGGTGAAAAACTGTTTTTT

J: TRBJ1-2
D: TRBD1
V: TRBV6-1
size: once
CDR3: CASSEVDRGRGYTF
DNA: TGTGCCAGCAGTGAAGTAGACAGGGGGCGAGGCTACACCTTC

J: TRBJ1-2
D: TRBD1
V: TRBV6-6
size: .
CDR3: CASSYEVGRGHQGYTF
DNA: TGTGCCAGCAGTTACGAAGTTGGCAGGGGGCACCAAGGCTACACCTTC

J: TRBJ1-1
D: TRBD1
V: TRBV18
size: .
CDR3: CASSPGTVNTEAFF
DNA: TGTGCCAGCTCCCCCGGGACAGTTAACACTGAAGCTTTCTTT

J: TRBJ2-3
D: TRBD2
V: TRBV5-4
size: .
CDR3: CASSRGGRSTDTQYF
DNA: TGTGCCAGCAGCCGGGGGGGCCGTAGCACAGATACGCAGTATTTT

J: TRBJ1-2
D: .
V: TRBV6-1
size: .
CDR3: CASSEGLNYGYTF
DNA: TGTGCCAGCAGTGAGGGCTTAAACTATGGCTACACCTTC

J: TRBJ1-2
D: .
V: TRBV29-1
size: once
CDR3: CSTNPRRDYGYTF
DNA: TGCAGCACCAACCCTAGGCGAGACTATGGCTACACCTTC

J: TRBJ1-3
D: .
V: TRBV7-2
size: .
CDR3: CASSSQSRGRFSGNTIYF
DNA: TGTGCCAGCAGCTCCCAAAGTAGGGGACGTTTCTCTGGAAACACCATATATTTT